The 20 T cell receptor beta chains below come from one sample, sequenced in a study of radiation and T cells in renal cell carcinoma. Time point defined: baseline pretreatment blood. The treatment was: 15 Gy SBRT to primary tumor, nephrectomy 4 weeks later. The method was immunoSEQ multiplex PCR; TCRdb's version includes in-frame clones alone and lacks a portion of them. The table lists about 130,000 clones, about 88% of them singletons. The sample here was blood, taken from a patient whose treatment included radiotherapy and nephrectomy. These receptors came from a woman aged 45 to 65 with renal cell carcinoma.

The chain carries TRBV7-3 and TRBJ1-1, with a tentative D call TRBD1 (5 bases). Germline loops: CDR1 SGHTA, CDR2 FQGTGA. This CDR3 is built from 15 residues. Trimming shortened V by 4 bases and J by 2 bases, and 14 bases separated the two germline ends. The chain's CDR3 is CASSSTPTVNTEAFF. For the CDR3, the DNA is TGTGCCAGCAGCTCAACGCCGACAGTCAACACTGAAGCTTTCTTT.

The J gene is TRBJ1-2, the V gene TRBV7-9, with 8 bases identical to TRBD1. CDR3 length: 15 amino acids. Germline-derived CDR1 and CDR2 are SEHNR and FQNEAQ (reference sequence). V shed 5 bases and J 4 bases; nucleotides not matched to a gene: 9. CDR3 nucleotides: TGTGCCAGCAGCCCCGGACAGGGAGAAGTCTATGGCTACACCTTC. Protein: CASSPGQGEVYGYTF.

Written as DNA, the CDR3 is TGTGCCAGCAGAAGGGGGCGGAGGGAGAATCAGCCCCAGCATTTT. Its protein is CASRRGRRENQPQHF. This sequence joins TRBV6-5 and TRBJ1-5; 7 nucleotides match TRBD1. Germline V lookup: CDR1 MNHEY, CDR2 SVGAGI. V was clipped by 6 bases and J by 4 bases; unmatched bases: 9. The CDR3 has 15 residues.

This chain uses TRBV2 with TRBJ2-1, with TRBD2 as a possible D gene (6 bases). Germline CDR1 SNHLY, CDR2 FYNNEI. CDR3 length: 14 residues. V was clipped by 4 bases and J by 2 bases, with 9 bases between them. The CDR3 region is CASSGGDAYNEQFF. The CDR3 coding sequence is TGTGCCAGCAGTGGCGGGGACGCCTACAATGAGCAGTTCTTC.

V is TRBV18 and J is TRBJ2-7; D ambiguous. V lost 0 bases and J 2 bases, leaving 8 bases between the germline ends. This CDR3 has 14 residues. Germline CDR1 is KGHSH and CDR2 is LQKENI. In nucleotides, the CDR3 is TGTGCCAGCTCACCACCGCTTCGGGCCTACGAGCAGTACTTC. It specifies CASSPPLRAYEQYF.

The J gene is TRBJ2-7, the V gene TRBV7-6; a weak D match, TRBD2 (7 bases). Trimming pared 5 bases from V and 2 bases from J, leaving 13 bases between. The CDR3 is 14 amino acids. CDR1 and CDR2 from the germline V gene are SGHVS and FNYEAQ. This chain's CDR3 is CASSLGGGPYEQYF. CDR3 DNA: TGTGCCAGCAGCCTGGGGGGGGGCCCCTACGAGCAGTACTTC.

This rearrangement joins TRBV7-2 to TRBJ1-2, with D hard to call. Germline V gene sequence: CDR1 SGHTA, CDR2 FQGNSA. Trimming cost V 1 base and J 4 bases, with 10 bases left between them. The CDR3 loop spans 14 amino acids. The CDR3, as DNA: TGTGCCAGCAGCTTAGAGGCGCAGTCCTATGGCTACACCTTC. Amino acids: CASSLEAQSYGYTF.

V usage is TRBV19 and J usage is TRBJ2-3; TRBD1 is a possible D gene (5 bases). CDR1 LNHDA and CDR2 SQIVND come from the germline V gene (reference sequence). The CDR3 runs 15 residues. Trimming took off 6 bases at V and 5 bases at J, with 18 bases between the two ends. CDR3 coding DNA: TGTGCCAGTAGCCCCCTTTTCGCCAGGGAAGATACGCAGTATTTT. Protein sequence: CASSPLFAREDTQYF. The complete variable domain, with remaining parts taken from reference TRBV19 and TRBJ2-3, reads DGGITQSPKYLFRKEGQNVTLSCEQNLNHDAMYWYRQDPGQGLRLIYYSQIVNDFQKGDIAEGYSVSREKKESFPLTVTSAQKNPTAFYLCASSPLFAREDTQYFGPGTRLTVL.

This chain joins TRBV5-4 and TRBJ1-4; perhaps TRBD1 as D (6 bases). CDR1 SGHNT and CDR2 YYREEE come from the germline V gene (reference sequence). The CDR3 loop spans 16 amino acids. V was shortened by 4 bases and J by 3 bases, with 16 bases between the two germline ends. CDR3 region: CASSELEQGPNEKLFF. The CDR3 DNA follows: TGTGCCAGCAGCGAACTGGAACAGGGTCCTAATGAAAAACTGTTTTTT.

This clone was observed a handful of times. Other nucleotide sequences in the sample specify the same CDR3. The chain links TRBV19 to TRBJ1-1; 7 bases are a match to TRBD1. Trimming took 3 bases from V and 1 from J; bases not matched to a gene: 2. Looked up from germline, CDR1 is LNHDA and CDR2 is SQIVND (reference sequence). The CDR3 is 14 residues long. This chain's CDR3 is CASSIQGGNTEAFF. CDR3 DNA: TGTGCCAGTAGTATTCAGGGGGGGAACACTGAAGCTTTCTTT.

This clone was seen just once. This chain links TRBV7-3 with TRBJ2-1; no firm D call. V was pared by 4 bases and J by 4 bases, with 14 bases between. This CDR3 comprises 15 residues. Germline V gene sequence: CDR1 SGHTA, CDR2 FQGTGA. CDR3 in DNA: TGTGCCAGCAGCTCCCACCGGACGGGTTACAATGAGCAGTTCTTC. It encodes CASSSHRTGYNEQFF.

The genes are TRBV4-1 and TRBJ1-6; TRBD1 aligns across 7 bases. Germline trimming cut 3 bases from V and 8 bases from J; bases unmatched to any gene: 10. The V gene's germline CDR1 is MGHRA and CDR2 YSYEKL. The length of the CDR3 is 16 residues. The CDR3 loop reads CASSHPMTGHDSPLHF. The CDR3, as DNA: TGCGCCAGCAGCCACCCCATGACAGGGCACGATTCACCCCTCCACTTT.

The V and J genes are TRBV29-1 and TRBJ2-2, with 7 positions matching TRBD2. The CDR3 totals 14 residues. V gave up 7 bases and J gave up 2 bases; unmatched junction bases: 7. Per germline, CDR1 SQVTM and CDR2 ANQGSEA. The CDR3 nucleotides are TGCAGCGCCTTACGGGGGGTAAACACCGGGGAGCTGTTTTTT. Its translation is CSALRGVNTGELFF.

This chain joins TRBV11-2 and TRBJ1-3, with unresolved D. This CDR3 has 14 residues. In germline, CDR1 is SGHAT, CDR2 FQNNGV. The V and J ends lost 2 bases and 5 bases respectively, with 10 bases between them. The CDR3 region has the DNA TGTGCCAGCAGCTTACGGTCCGGCCGAAACACCATATATTTT. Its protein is CASSLRSGRNTIYF.

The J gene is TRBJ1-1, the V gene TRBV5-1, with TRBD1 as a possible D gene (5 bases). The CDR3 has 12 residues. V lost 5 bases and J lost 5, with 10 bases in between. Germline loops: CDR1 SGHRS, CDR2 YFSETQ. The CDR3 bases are TGCGCCAGCAGTTGGGACGGGACTGAAGCTTTCTTT. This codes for CASSWDGTEAFF.

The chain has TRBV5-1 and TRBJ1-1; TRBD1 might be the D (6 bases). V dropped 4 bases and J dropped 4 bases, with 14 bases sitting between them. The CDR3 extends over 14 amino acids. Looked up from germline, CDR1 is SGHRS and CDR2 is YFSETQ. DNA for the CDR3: TGCGCCAGCAGCCCGCCGGGGGCTTCCACTGAAGCTTTCTTT. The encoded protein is CASSPPGASTEAFF.

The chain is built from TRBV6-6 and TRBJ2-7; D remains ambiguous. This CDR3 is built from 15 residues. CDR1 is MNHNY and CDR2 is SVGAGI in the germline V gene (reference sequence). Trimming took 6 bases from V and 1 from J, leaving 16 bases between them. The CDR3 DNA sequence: TGTGCCAGCAGCTCGGTTGTTGGACGTTCCTACGAGCAGTACTTC. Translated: CASSSVVGRSYEQYF.

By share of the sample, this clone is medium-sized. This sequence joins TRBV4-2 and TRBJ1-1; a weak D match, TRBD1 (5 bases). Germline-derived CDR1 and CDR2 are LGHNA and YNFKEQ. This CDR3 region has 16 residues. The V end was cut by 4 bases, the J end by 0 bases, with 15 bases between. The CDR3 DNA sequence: TGTGCCAGCAGCCCTTCCTCGACAGAAGTGAACACTGAAGCTTTCTTT. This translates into CASSPSSTEVNTEAFF.

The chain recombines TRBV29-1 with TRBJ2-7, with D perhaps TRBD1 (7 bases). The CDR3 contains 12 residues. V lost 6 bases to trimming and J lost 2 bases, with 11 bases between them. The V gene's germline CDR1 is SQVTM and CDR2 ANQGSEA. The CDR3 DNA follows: TGCAGCGTGGAGGGGGCCACCTACGAGCAGTACTTC. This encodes CSVEGATYEQYF.

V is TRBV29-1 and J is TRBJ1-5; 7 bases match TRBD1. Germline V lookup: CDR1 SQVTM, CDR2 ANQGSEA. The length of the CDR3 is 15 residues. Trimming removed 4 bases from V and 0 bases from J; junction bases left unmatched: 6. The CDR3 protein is CSVGGTVNSNQPQHF. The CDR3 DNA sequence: TGCAGCGTTGGGGGGACAGTGAATAGCAATCAGCCCCAGCATTTT.